This TCR beta chain originates from a study of blood T cell repertoires in COVID-19 (dated by TCRdb to the early 2020s). Notes on the research overall: The collaborator samples originated in the United States, Italy and Spain and spanned the acute and convalescent phases of COVID-19. The prospective study material was composed of cDNA or gDNA derived from T cells, B-cell-depleted T cells, or PBMCs. Deeply sampled blood TCRbeta repertoires from subjects exposed to, actively infected with, or recovered from COVID-19 were included in the dataset. The repertoires were released in a freely available public database intended as a resource for research on the immune response to SARS-CoV-2. Samples were obtained from the ongoing ImmuneRACE study (first 160 participants) and from about 1,300 subjects provided by 6 global collaborators. The sample metadata nearly always contained a de-identified subject ID, COVID-19 status, age in years and sex. HLA class I and class II types, where available, came from metadata supplied by the sample provider rather than from assay-based typing.

Whole blood was collected in K2EDTA tubes by collaborating institutions according to the institutions' own protocols. For TCRbeta analysis, collaborator samples were shipped as frozen whole blood, as isolated PBMCs, or as DNA extracted from either sample type. The full study reports these points: How much clinical and demographic metadata was included differed by source and by participant, and the metadata was provided uncurated.

V is pruned by 2 bases and J by 7 bases, leaving 1 base of the junction without a gene match. CDR3 length: 12 amino acids, cysteine to phenylalanine. Only CDR3 DNA remains: 36 bases, in frame from the first base. CDR1 and CDR2 are read off the germline V gene as SGDLS and YYNGEE. In regard to this clone: The antigen this receptor binds is unknown. The record has no base qualities; no much larger clone is one base away. At the DNA level, this CDR3 is encoded by other sequences in the same sample as well.

The immunoSEQ Assay, a bias-controlled multiplex PCR, was used to amplify TCRbeta CDR3 regions from genomic DNA. The paper's data handling went like this. The number of nucleated cells in each sample was estimated by amplification of reference gene primers within the assay. To quantify the absolute abundance of each unique TCRbeta CDR3 rearrangement, sequence reads were collapsed and filtered. For each sample, productive Simpson clonality was calculated by taking the square root of Simpson's diversity index across productive rearrangements. TCRdb retrieved this table from immuneACCESS and kept in-frame rearrangements only. Not all clones are present; in checked studies, unresolved V genes account for under half, and no reason is known for the remainder. V, J and clone size are those of that table, while D and trimming were read from the DNA. This sample lists more than 200,000 clones; around four fifths were detected once. In total, the top ten clones hold 3.5% to 5% of the sample.

The V gene is TRBV9 and the J gene is TRBJ1-2, with TRBD1 identical over 8 junction bases. The TCR originated in a man aged 60-69 years with acute or convalescent COVID-19. The material sequenced was peripheral blood. The nucleotide sequence reads as follows: TGTGCCAGCAGCGTGACAGGGGTTGGCTACACCTTC. This codes for CASSVTGVGYTF.